The sequence of this T cell receptor beta chain was determined in a study of blood T cell repertoires in COVID-19. Some clones are missing from TCRdb's copy, which holds only in-frame ones; the method was immunoSEQ multiplex PCR. This table holds 150,000 to 200,000 clones, 80% to 90% found once. J lost 5 bases, V lost 10 bases, and 4 bases had no gene match. The CDR3 extends over 13 amino acids. In germline, CDR1 is ENHRY, CDR2 SYGVKD. Sequencing was done on a sample of peripheral blood. This chain connects TRBV10-3 to TRBJ2-1; TRBD1 aligns across 11 bases. This TCR was sampled from a woman between 18 and 30 years old who had recovered from COVID-19. In DNA form, the CDR3 reads TGTGCCACTGGACAGGGGGCCGACAATGAGCAGTTCTTC. Its translation is CATGQGADNEQFF.